Following are 27 T cell receptor beta chains from one sample sequenced in a study of identical twins. TCRdb passed the 5' RACE reads through MiXCR, listing each CDR3 protein once. Here the sample spans hundreds of thousands of distinct CDR3 sequences, roughly an eighth being singletons. These data were also filed under a second study, of yellow fever vaccine responses in identical twins.

Specimen: PBMCs. These TCRs come from a woman younger than 35 in good health.

The chain recombines TRBV20-1 with TRBJ2-7, with D possibly being TRBD1 (5 bases). V was shortened by 2 bases and J by 3 bases, with 11 bases between the two germline ends. The CDR3 runs 13 residues. Looked up from germline, CDR1 is DFQATT and CDR2 is SNEGSKA (reference sequence). The CDR3 reads CSARNQGFYEQYF. In DNA form, the CDR3 reads TGCAGTGCTAGAAACCAGGGATTCTACGAGCAGTACTTC.

Ten or more counts support this clonotype. The chain uses TRBV12-3 or TRBV12-4 and TRBJ2-1; weak D call: TRBD1 (6 bases). This CDR3 comprises 12 residues. V lost 3 bases and J lost 9, with 9 bases in between. The CDR3 reads CASSFIGGEQFF. CDR3 bases: TGTGCCAGCAGTTTCATAGGGGGTGAGCAGTTCTTC.

In its sample, this clonotype was seen a few times. This chain connects TRBV29-1 to TRBJ1-6, with D perhaps TRBD1 (5 bases). This CDR3 has 13 residues. Looked up from germline, CDR1 is SQVTM and CDR2 is ANQGSEA. V was clipped by 7 bases and J by 7 bases, with 14 bases between them. CDR3 in DNA: TGCAGCGCCGGGGACGGTTCGAATTCACCCCTCCACTTT. Translating it yields CSAGDGSNSPLHF. The full variable domain, in which reference TRBV29-1 and TRBJ1-6 provide the parts outside the CDR3, is SAVISQKPSRDICQRGTSLTIQCQVDSQVTMMFWYRQQPGQSLTLIATANQGSEATYESGFVIDKFPISRPNLTFSTLTVSNMSPEDSSIYLCSAGDGSNSPLHFGNGTRLTVT.

The sample holds a few counts of this clonotype. The V gene is TRBV25-1, the J gene TRBJ1-5; 8 positions match TRBD1. The V and J ends lost 2 bases and 6 bases, in that order; junction bases with no gene match: 30. This CDR3 has 23 amino acids. The V gene's germline CDR1 is MGHDK and CDR2 SYGVNS. In nucleotides, the CDR3 is TGTGCCAGCAGTGAAACCCCCTTTCCGGGTCTGGGACAGGAGAGTAGCTCTAGTCAGCCCCAGCATTTT. Translating it yields CASSETPFPGLGQESSSSQPQHF.

This clonotype was counted between two and nine times. This chain uses TRBV2 with TRBJ2-5; TRBD2 matches at 7 bases. V lost 5 bases, J lost 0 bases, and 6 bases stayed unmatched. CDR1 and CDR2 from the germline V gene are SNHLY and FYNNEI. The CDR3 loop spans 15 amino acids. The CDR3: CASSPGGTYQETQYF. As DNA, the CDR3 is TGTGCCAGCAGTCCGGGGGGAACGTACCAAGAGACCCAGTACTTC.

Details on this clonotype: A much bigger clone sits one base away, suggesting this may be a read error. The chain recombines TRBV12-3 or TRBV12-4 with TRBJ1-6, with no clear D. Trimming pared 2 bases from V and 9 bases from J, leaving 8 bases between. This CDR3 has 13 amino acids. Here the CDR3 DNA reads TGTGCCAGCAGTTTAAACGGCGCTTCACCCCTCCACTTT. Translating gives CASSLNGASPLHF.

There are a few counts of this clonotype. This chain links TRBV5-1 with TRBJ1-1, with D perhaps TRBD1 (5 bases). Trimming removed 6 bases at V and 0 bases at J, with 9 bases between. CDR3 size: 13 residues. Germline CDR1 and CDR2: SGHRS and YFSETQ. The CDR3: CASKGAMNTEAFF. The CDR3 region has the DNA TGCGCCAGCAAAGGGGCGATGAACACTGAAGCTTTCTTT.

The gene calls are TRBV11-2 and TRBJ2-4, with D uncertain. CDR1 SGHAT and CDR2 FQNNGV come from the germline V gene. Trimming removed 3 bases at V and 7 bases at J, with 13 bases between. The CDR3 extends over 14 amino acids. The CDR3 coding sequence is TGTGCCAGCAGCTTGGGTGAATTTGGGAACATTCAGTACTTC. Protein sequence: CASSLGEFGNIQYF.

This clonotype was seen more than once but under ten times. The chain carries TRBV5-1 and TRBJ1-6, with 8 positions matching TRBD1. The CDR3 is 16 amino acids. V lost 2 bases to trimming and J lost 9 bases; unmatched junction nucleotides: 10. The germline V gene has CDR1 SGHRS and CDR2 YFSETQ. The CDR3, as DNA: TGCGCCAGCAGCTTCTCCCCCGACAGGGGTTTTTCACCCCTCCACTTT. Amino acid sequence: CASSFSPDRGFSPLHF.

The V call is TRBV7-2, the J call TRBJ1-5, with 7 bases identical to TRBD1. CDR1 and CDR2 (germline): SGHTA, FQGNSA. The ends lost 1 base at V and 3 bases at J; junction bases unmatched: 3. The CDR3 extends over 15 amino acids. The CDR3 DNA reads as TGTGCCAGCAGCTTAGGGGACAGCTACAATCAGCCCCAGCATTTT. Encoded protein: CASSLGDSYNQPQHF.

This clonotype was observed at least ten times. The genes are TRBV12-3 or TRBV12-4 and TRBJ1-1, with a weak D call TRBD1 (5 bases). Between the trimmed V and J ends, which lost 2 bases and 6 bases, there was a span of 19 bases. The CDR3 runs to 16 residues. DNA of the CDR3: TGTGCCAGCAGTTTAAGTCGCCCAGGGAGGGTACCTGAAGCTTTCTTT. Its protein is CASSLSRPGRVPEAFF.

Ten or more counts support this clonotype. The V and J genes are TRBV12-3 or TRBV12-4 and TRBJ2-5; D is undetermined. The CDR3 has 14 amino acids. Between the trimmed V and J ends, which lost 2 bases and 5 bases, there was a span of 12 bases. Here the CDR3 reads CASSLYERRETQYF. The CDR3 nucleotides are TGTGCCAGCAGTTTATACGAGCGTCGGGAGACCCAGTACTTC.

This chain joins TRBV7-9 and TRBJ2-1; 8 positions agree with TRBD2. CDR1 and CDR2 (germline): SEHNR, FQNEAQ (reference sequence). This CDR3 has 16 residues. Germline trimming cut 2 bases from V and 0 bases from J; bases unmatched to any gene: 3. This CDR3 is CASSLFSGSSYNEQFF. In nucleotides, the CDR3 is TGTGCCAGCAGCTTATTCAGCGGGAGCTCCTACAATGAGCAGTTCTTC.

This clonotype was seen more than once but under ten times. CDR3 sequence (DNA): TGTGCCAGCAGTTCCCCGGGACAGGGGGTTCCCATTCAGTACTTC. Amino acids: CASSSPGQGVPIQYF. The genes are TRBV27 and TRBJ2-4; 11 bases are shared with TRBD1. The V segment lost 4 bases and the J segment 9 bases; nucleotides outside the gene matches: 8. Germline CDR1 and CDR2: MNHEY and SMNVEV (reference sequence). The CDR3 contains 15 residues.

This clonotype was seen a few times. This rearrangement joins TRBV2 to TRBJ2-7; 9 positions match TRBD2. This CDR3 region has 14 residues. Germline V gives CDR1 SNHLY, CDR2 FYNNEI. V lost 8 bases and J lost 7; bases outside the gene matches: 12. The CDR3 nucleotides are TGTGCCAGCGTCGGTAGCGGGGGATGGTGGGAGCAGTACTTC. Encoded protein: CASVGSGGWWEQYF.

This clonotype was found a few times. J is TRBJ2-1 and V is TRBV2; 9 bases are a match to TRBD1. Germline CDR1 reads SNHLY; CDR2 reads FYNNEI. This CDR3 spans 15 amino acids. V lost 7 bases and J lost 7; bases outside the gene matches: 11. Here the CDR3 reads CASTSDRGTLNEQFF. CDR3 in DNA: TGTGCCAGCACCTCGGACAGGGGCACCCTAAATGAGCAGTTCTTC.

V usage is TRBV14 and J usage is TRBJ2-3; 12 positions match TRBD2. Trimming took 1 base from V and 8 from J; bases not matched to a gene: 4. The germline V gene encodes CDR1 SGHDN and CDR2 FVKESK. This CDR3 comprises 15 residues. CDR3 coding DNA: TGTGCCAGCAGCCAAGTTCTAGCGGGAGGGTCTACGCAGTATTTT. It codes for CASSQVLAGGSTQYF. Full variable domain (missing parts from reference TRBV14 and TRBJ2-3): EAGVTQFPSHSVIEKGQTVTLRCDPISGHDNLYWYRRVMGKEIKFLLHFVKESKQDESGMPNNRFLAERTGGTYSTLKVQPAELEDSGVYFCASSQVLAGGSTQYFGPGTRLTVL.

The chain joins TRBV23-1 to TRBJ2-7, with no clear D. TRBV23-1 is annotated as an ORF whose role is uncertain. The CDR3 is 15 amino acids. V lost 0 bases, J lost 2 bases, and 11 bases lay in between. The CDR3 DNA follows: TGCGCCAGCAGTCAATCGACCGGGCCGCCCTACGAGCAGTACGTC. Translating it yields CASSQSTGPPYEQYV.

This clonotype was seen repeatedly, ten times or more. The chain recombines TRBV4-1 with TRBJ2-1; 13 bases are a match to TRBD2. The junction had 15 bases not matched to a gene; V was cut back by 6 bases and J by 4 bases. The CDR3 is 19 residues long. Per the germline V gene, CDR1 is MGHRA and CDR2 is YSYEKL. CDR3 nucleotide sequence: TGCGCCAGCAGTCCACGCCGGACTAGCGGGAGAGGGGTTTACAATGAGCAGTTCTTC. Translating it yields CASSPRRTSGRGVYNEQFF.

This clonotype was detected only a few times. The gene calls are TRBV6-1 and TRBJ2-7; 9 bases align to TRBD1. The V and J ends lost 7 bases and 6 bases, in that order; junction bases with no gene match: 10. The CDR3 loop spans 14 amino acids. CDR1 MNHNS and CDR2 SASEGT come from the germline V gene. DNA for the CDR3: TGTGCCAGCAAAGTATCGGGGACAGGGCTCGAGCAGTACGTC. It codes for CASKVSGTGLEQYV.

This clonotype was counted between two and nine times. The V and J genes are TRBV9 and TRBJ2-2; D is unclear. Trimming left V 4 bases short and J 0 bases short, with 16 bases between. The length of the CDR3 is 17 residues. Germline CDR1 is SGDLS and CDR2 is YYNGEE. CDR3 protein: CASSPNSLRTNTGELFF. For the CDR3, the DNA is TGTGCCAGCAGCCCCAATTCTTTGCGGACGAACACCGGGGAGCTGTTTTTT.

In this sample, this clonotype turned up a few times. The V call is TRBV19, the J call TRBJ2-3, with a possible D match to TRBD1 (7 bases). CDR3 length: 15 residues. Trimming pared 10 bases from V and 3 bases from J, leaving 20 bases between. Germline values: CDR1 LNHDA, CDR2 SQIVND (reference sequence). Here the CDR3 DNA reads TGTGCCACCCAGTCGGGGGACAGAGTAACAGATACGCAGTATTTT. It encodes CATQSGDRVTDTQYF.

This clonotype was seen many times. The gene calls are TRBV12-3 or TRBV12-4 and TRBJ2-7; D is possibly TRBD2 (5 bases). This CDR3 spans 15 amino acids. V was clipped by 6 bases and J by 5 bases, with 20 bases between them. The CDR3 sequence: CASSLTRDLGNEQYF. CDR3 nucleotide sequence: TGTGCCAGCAGCCTTACCCGGGATCTAGGAAACGAGCAGTACTTC.

The genes are TRBV20-1 and TRBJ1-1, with TRBD1 matching over 7 bases. CDR3 length equals 13 residues. The V gene's germline CDR1 is DFQATT and CDR2 SNEGSKA (reference sequence). V was clipped by 6 bases and J by 1 base; unmatched bases: 5. The CDR3 protein is CSATGQTNTEAFF. The CDR3 DNA is TGCAGTGCGACGGGACAGACGAACACTGAAGCTTTCTTT.

The chain carries TRBV10-3 and TRBJ2-5, with D perhaps matching TRBD1 (5 bases). V was cut by 2 bases and J by 5 bases, with 12 bases left in between. CDR3 length: 14 residues. Germline V gene sequence: CDR1 ENHRY, CDR2 SYGVKD. The CDR3 coding sequence is TGTGCCATCAGTGAGAAAGGGGCAGGGGAGACCCAGTACTTC. Its protein is CAISEKGAGETQYF.

The sample holds a few counts of this clonotype. The chain joins TRBV2 to TRBJ1-4, with 9 nucleotides matching TRBD1. V shed 1 base, J shed 6 bases, and the junction held 9 bases outside the gene matches. CDR1 and CDR2 from the germline V gene are SNHLY and FYNNEI. CDR3 length: 17 amino acids. The CDR3: CASSEVSWDREDEKLFF. DNA of the CDR3: TGTGCCAGCAGTGAAGTATCTTGGGACAGGGAAGATGAAAAACTGTTTTTT. The whole variable domain, filled in from reference TRBV2 and TRBJ1-4, reads EPEVTQTPSHQVTQMGQEVILRCVPISNHLYFYWYRQILGQKVEFLVSFYNNEISEKSEIFDDQFSVERPDGSNFTLKIRSTKLEDSAMYFCASSEVSWDREDEKLFFGSGTQLSVL.

This clonotype was observed many times. V gene TRBV6-5 combines with J gene TRBJ1-4, with D uncertain. The germline V and J ends were trimmed by 2 bases and 8 bases, with 12 bases remaining between them. CDR3 length equals 14 residues. In germline, CDR1 is MNHEY, CDR2 SVGAGI. CDR3 nucleotides: TGTGCCAGCAGTTACGCGGGAGTAGACGAAAAACTGTTTTTT. Its protein is CASSYAGVDEKLFF.